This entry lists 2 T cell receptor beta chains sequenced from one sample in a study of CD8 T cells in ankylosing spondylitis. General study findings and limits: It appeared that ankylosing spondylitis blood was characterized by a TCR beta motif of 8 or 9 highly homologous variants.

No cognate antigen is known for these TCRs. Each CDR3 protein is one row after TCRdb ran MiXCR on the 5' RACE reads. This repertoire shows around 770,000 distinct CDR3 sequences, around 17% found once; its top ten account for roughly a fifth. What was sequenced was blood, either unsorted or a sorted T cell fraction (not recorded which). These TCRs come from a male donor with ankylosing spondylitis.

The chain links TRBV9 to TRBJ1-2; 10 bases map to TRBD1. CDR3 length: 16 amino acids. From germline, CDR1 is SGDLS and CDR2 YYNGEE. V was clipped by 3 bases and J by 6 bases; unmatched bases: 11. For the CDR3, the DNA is TGTGCCAGCAGCGCAGACAGGGGGCTACTGGGGGATGGCTACACCTTC. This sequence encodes CASSADRGLLGDGYTF.

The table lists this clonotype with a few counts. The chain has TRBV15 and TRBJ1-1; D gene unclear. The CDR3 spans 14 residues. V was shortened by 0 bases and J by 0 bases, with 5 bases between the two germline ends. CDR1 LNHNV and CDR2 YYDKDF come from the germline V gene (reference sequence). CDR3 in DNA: TGTGCCACCAGCAGAGAGGCATTGAACACTGAAGCTTTCTTT. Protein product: CATSREALNTEAFF. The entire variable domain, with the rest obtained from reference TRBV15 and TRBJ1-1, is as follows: DAMVIQNPRYQVTQFGKPVTLSCSQTLNHNVMYWYQQKSSQAPKLLFHYYDKDFNNEADTPDNFQSRRPNTSFCFLDIRSPGLGDTAMYLCATSREALNTEAFFGQGTRLTVV.